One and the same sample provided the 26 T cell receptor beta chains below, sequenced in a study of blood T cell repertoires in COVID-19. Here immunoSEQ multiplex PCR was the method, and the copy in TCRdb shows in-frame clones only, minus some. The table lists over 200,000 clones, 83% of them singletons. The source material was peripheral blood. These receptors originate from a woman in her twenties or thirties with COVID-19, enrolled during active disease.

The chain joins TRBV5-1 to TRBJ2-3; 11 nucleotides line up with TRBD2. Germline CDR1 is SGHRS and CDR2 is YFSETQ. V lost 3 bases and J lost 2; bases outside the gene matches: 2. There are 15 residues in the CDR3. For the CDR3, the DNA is TGCGCCAGCAGCTCGGGACTAGCGGACACAGATACGCAGTATTTT. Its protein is CASSSGLADTDTQYF.

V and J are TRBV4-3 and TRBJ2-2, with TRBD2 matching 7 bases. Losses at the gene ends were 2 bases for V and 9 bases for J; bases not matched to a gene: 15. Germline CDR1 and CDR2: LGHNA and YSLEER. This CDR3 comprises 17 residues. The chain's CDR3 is CASSQTTTSALPRELFF. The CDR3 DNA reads TGCGCCAGCAGCCAAACTACTACTAGCGCCCTCCCCCGGGAGCTGTTTTTT.

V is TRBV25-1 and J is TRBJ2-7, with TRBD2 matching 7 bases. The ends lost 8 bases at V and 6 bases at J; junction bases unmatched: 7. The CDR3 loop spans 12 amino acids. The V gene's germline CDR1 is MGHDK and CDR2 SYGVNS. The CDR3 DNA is TGTGCCAGCTGGGGCTGGGGGGGCGAGCAGTACTTC. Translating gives CASWGWGGEQYF.

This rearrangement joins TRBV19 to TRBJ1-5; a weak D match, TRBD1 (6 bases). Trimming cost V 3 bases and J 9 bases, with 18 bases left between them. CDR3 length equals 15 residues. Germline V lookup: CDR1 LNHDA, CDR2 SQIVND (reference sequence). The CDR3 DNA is TGTGCCAGTAGTATCGGGTTGGACAGCCTTCGGCCCCAGCATTTT. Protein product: CASSIGLDSLRPQHF. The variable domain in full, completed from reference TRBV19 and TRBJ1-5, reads DGGITQSPKYLFRKEGQNVTLSCEQNLNHDAMYWYRQDPGQGLRLIYYSQIVNDFQKGDIAEGYSVSREKKESFPLTVTSAQKNPTAFYLCASSIGLDSLRPQHFGDGTRLSIL.

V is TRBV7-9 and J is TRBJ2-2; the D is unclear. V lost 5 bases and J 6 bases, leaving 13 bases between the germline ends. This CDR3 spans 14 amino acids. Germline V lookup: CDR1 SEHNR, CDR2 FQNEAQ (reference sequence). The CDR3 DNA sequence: TGTGCCAGCAGCCCCCATATCCGAGCCGGGGAGCTGTTTTTT. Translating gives CASSPHIRAGELFF.

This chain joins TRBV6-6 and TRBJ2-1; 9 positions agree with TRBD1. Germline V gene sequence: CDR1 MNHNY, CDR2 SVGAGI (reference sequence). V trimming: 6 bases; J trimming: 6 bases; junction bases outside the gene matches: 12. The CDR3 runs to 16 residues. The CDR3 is CASSPRGTGKGNEQFF. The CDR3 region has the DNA TGTGCCAGCAGCCCCAGGGGGACAGGGAAGGGCAATGAGCAGTTCTTC.

The CDR3 loop is CASSLGSYEQYF. The CDR3 DNA sequence: TGTGCCAGCAGTTTGGGGAGCTACGAGCAGTACTTC. V usage is TRBV28 and J usage is TRBJ2-7; tentative D call: TRBD2 (5 bases). V lost 3 bases and J lost 3, with 6 bases in between. Germline V lookup: CDR1 MDHEN, CDR2 SYDVKM. The CDR3 sequence is 12 residues long.

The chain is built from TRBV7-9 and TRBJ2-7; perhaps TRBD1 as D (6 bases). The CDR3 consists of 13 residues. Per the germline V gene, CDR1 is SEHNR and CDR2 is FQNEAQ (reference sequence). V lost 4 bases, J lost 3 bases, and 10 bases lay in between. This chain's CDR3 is CASSWKQGYEQYF. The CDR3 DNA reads TGTGCCAGCAGCTGGAAACAGGGCTACGAGCAGTACTTC.

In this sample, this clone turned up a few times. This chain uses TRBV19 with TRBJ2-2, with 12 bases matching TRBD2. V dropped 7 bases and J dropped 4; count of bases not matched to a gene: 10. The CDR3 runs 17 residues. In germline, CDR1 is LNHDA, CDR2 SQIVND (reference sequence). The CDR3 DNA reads TGTGCCAGTACCATTCCGGGACTAGCGGGCCCCACCGGGGAGCTGTTTTTT. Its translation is CASTIPGLAGPTGELFF.

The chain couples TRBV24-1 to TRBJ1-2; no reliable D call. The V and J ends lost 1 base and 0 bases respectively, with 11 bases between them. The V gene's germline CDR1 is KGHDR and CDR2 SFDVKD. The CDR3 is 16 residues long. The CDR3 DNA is TGTGCCACCAGTGATTTATCAGGTAGTTCTAACTATGGCTACACCTTC. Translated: CATSDLSGSSNYGYTF.

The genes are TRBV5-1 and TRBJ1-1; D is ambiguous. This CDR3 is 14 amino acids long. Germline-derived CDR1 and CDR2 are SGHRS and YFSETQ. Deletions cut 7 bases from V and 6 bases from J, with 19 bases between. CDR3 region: CASAQRESSAEAFF. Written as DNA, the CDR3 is TGCGCCAGCGCTCAGCGGGAATCGTCCGCTGAAGCTTTCTTT.

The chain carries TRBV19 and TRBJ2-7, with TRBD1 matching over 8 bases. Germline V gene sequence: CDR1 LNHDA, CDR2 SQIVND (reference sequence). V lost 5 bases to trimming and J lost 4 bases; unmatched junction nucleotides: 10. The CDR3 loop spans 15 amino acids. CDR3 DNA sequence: TGTGCCAGTAGTGCACCCGGGACAGGCGAATACGAGCAGTACTTC. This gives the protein CASSAPGTGEYEQYF.

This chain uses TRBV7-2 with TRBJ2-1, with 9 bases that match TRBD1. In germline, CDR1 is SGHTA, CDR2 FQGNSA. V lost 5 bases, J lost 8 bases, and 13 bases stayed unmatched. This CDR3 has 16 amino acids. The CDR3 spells CASSPWTGQGRHEQFF. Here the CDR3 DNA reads TGTGCCAGCAGCCCCTGGACGGGACAGGGTAGACATGAGCAGTTCTTC. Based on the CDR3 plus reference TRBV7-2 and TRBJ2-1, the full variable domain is GAGVSQSPSNKVTEKGKDVELRCDPISGHTALYWYRQSLGQGLEFLIYFQGNSAPDKSGLPSDRFSAERTGGSVSTLTIQRTQQEDSAVYLCASSPWTGQGRHEQFFGPGTRLTVL.

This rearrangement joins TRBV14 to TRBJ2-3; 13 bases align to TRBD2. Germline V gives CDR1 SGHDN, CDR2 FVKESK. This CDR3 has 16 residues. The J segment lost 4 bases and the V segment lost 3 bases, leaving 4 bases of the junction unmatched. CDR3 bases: TGTGCCAGCAGCCAGCTACTAGCGGGGGGGCCAGATACGCAGTATTTT. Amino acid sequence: CASSQLLAGGPDTQYF.

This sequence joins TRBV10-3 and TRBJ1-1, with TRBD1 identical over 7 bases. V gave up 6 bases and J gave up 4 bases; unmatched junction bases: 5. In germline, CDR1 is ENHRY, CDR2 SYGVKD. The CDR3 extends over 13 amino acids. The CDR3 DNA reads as TGTGCCATCAGCAAACAGGGGTCCACTGAAGCTTTCTTT. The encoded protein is CAISKQGSTEAFF.

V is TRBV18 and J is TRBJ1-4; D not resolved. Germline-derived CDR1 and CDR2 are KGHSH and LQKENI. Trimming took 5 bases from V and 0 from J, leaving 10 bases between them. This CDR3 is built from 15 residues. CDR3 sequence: CASSLAFATNEKLFF. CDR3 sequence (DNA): TGTGCCAGCTCATTAGCGTTTGCAACTAATGAAAAACTGTTTTTT.

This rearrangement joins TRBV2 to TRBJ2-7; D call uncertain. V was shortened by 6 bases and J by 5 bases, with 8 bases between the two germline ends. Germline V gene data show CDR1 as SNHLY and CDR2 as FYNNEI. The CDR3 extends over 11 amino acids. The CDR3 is CASRPMDEQYF. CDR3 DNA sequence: TGTGCCAGCAGGCCTATGGACGAGCAGTACTTC.

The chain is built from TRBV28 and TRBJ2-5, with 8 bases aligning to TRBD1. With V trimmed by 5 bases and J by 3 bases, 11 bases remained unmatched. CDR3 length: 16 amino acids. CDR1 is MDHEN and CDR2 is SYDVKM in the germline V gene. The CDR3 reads CASSRAIGQGKETQYF. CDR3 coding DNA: TGTGCCAGCAGTCGAGCTATAGGACAGGGAAAAGAGACCCAGTACTTC.

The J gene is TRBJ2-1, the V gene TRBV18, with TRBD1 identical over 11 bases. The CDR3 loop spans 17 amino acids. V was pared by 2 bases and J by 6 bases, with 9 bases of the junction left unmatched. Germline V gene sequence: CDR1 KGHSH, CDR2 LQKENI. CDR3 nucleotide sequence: TGTGCCAGCTCACCAAAAGGCTCAGGGACAGGGGGCAATGAGCAGTTCTTC. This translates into CASSPKGSGTGGNEQFF.

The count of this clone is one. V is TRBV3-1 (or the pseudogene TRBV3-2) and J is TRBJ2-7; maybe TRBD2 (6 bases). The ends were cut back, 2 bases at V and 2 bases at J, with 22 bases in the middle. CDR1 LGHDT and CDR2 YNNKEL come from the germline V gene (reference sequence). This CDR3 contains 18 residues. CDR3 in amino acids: CASSQNYFGWREPYEQYF. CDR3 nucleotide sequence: TGTGCCAGCAGCCAAAATTATTTTGGTTGGCGGGAACCCTACGAGCAGTACTTC.

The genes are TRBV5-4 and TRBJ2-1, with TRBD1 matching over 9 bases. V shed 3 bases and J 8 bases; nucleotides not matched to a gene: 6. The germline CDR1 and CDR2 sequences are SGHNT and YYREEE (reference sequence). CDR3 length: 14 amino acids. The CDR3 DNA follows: TGTGCCAGCAGCTCGCGGGACAGGGCACATGAGCAGTTCTTC. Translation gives CASSSRDRAHEQFF.

The CDR3 DNA is TGTGCCAGTAGCCCTGGACAGGGCTCCAATGAGCAGTTCTTC. Protein sequence: CASSPGQGSNEQFF. The chain is built from TRBV19 and TRBJ2-1; 8 nucleotides align to TRBD1. Trimming took 6 bases from V and 6 from J; bases not matched to a gene: 7. Germline V gene sequence: CDR1 LNHDA, CDR2 SQIVND (reference sequence). There are 14 residues in the CDR3.

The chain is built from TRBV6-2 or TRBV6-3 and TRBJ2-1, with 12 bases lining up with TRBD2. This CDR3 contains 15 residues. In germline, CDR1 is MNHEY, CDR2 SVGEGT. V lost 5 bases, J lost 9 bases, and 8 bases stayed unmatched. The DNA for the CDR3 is TGTGCCAGCAGTCTGACTAGCGGGAGTATGAGTGAGCAGTTCTTC. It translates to CASSLTSGSMSEQFF.

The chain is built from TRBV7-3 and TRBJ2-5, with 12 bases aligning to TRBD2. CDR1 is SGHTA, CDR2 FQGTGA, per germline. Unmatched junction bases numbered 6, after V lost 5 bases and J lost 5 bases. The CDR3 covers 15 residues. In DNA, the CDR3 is TGTGCCAGCAGCCCGACTAGCGGGAGCCGTGAGACCCAGTACTTC. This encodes CASSPTSGSRETQYF.

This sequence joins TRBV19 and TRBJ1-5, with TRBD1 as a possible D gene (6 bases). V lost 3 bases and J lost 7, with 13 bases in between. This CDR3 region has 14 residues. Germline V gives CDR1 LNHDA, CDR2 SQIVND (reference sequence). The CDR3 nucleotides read TGTGCCAGTAGTATCTGGGGGCTAGGGCAGCCCCAGCATTTT. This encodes CASSIWGLGQPQHF.

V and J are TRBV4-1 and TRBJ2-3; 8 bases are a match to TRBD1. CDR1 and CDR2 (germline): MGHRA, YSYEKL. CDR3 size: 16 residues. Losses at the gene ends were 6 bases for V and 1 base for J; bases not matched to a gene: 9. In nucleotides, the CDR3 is TGCGCCAGCAGTCCCCGGACAGGGTCCGGCACAGATACGCAGTATTTT. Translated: CASSPRTGSGTDTQYF.